This TCR beta chain was identified in a study of shared clonotypes between healthy human individuals. A word on this clone: Its antigen remains unidentified.

Positively selected for CCR7, the CD45RO-negative cells used as naive CD8 cells excluded terminally differentiated effector memory CD45RA+ cells. Findings and limits, study-wide: Generation probabilities of non-shared clonotypes were lower (relative to those shared by all four donors).

Replicate PCRs from sorted subsets contained roughly 220 ng DNA, which is 30,000 to 35,000 T cell genomes. Clones were read by immunoSEQ multiplex PCR, and TCRdb kept only the in-frame ones, dropping some. The sample lists about 2.1 million clones, under 95% occurring once. CDR1 SGHNT and CDR2 YYREEE come from the germline V gene (reference sequence). The CDR3 loop spans 16 amino acids. V lost 3 bases and J lost 0; bases outside the gene matches: 6. The chain combines TRBV5-4 with TRBJ2-1; 7 bases line up with TRBD2. The source is a man between 18 and 35 years old in good health. Some clones in this sample may be carry-over from other donors' samples. The sequencing input was naive CD8+ T cells from PBMCs. The CDR3 nucleotides are TGTGCCAGCAGCTCGGGACTACCTAGCTCCTACAATGAGCAGTTCTTC. As protein: CASSSGLPSSYNEQFF.